This TCR beta chain comes out of a study of blood T cell repertoires in COVID-19. CDR3 length equals 15 residues. In germline, CDR1 is SGHKS, CDR2 YYEKEE (reference sequence). The ends were cut back, 2 bases at V and 1 base at J, with 11 bases in the middle. This clone was seen just once. Generated by immunoSEQ multiplex PCR, the TCRdb table keeps only in-frame clones and is missing some. This table has 40,000 to 60,000 clones, about 89% appearing once. Seattle researchers signed up patients amid active infection and tracked them longitudinally. The sample comprised peripheral blood. The rearrangement joins TRBV5-5 to TRBJ2-3; D not certain. The sequence came from a woman older than 75 with COVID-19, enrolled during active disease. In DNA form, the CDR3 reads TGTGCCAGCAGCTTCGATCCCACGGGCACAGATACGCAGTATTTT. Translating it yields CASSFDPTGTDTQYF.